What follows is one T cell receptor beta chain and its context. Its matching antigen is unknown. The sample originates from a study of T cells in tumors after PD-1 blockade. Study-wide context: A subset received ongoing vismodegib 150 mg daily alongside anti-PD-1 therapy.

Some clones are missing from TCRdb's copy, which holds only in-frame ones; the method was immunoSEQ multiplex PCR. The repertoire has 50,000 or so clones, 60% to 80% of them found once; the top ten carry about a sixth. Broader study findings: Blood contained about 42% of the tumor's TCR clonotypes.

V dropped 7 bases and J dropped 5; count of bases not matched to a gene: 16. CDR1 and CDR2 (germline): SQVTM, ANQGSEA. The CDR3 spans 15 residues. The chain recombines TRBV29-1 with TRBJ1-1; 7 nucleotides align to TRBD1. Sequencing used PBMCs, obtained before anti-PD-1 treatment. This sequence was found in a human donor with basal cell carcinoma. CDR3 protein: CSAWGQGGVTTEAFF. The CDR3, as DNA: TGCAGCGCATGGGGGCAGGGGGGTGTAACGACTGAAGCTTTCTTT.